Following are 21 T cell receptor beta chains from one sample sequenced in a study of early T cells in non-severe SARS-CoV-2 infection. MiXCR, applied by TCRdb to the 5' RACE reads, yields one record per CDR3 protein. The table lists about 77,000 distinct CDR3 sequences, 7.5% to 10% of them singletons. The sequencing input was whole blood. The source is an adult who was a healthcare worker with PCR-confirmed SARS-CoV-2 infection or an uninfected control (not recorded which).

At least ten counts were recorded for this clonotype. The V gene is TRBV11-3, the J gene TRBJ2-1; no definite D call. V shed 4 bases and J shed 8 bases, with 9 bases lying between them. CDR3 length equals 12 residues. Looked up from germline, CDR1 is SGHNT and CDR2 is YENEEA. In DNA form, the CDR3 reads TGTGCCAGCAGCTCCACTAATTATGAGCAGTTCTTC. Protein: CASSSTNYEQFF.

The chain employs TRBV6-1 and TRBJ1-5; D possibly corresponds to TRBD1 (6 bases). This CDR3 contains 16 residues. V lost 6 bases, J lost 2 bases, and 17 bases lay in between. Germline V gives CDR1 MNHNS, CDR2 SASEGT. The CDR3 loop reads CASSERQVSGNQPQHF. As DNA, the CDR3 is TGTGCCAGCAGCGAGAGACAGGTGAGCGGCAATCAGCCCCAGCATTTT.

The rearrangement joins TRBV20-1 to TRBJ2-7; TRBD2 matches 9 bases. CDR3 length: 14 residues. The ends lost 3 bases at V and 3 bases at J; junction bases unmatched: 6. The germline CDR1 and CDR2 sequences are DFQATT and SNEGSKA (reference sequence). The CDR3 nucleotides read TGCAGTGCTAGTCCCGGCGGGAGGGGCTACGAGCAGTACTTC. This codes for CSASPGGRGYEQYF.

CDR3 sequence (DNA): TGTGCCAGCCAGGAGGGGGAGTGGGTAGATACGCAGTATTTT. This sequence encodes CASQEGEWVDTQYF. This chain links TRBV27 with TRBJ2-3; D could derive from TRBD1 or TRBD2 (6 bases each). V gave up 8 bases and J gave up 5 bases, with 17 bases separating them. CDR1 is MNHEY and CDR2 is SMNVEV in the germline V gene (reference sequence). The CDR3 has 14 residues.

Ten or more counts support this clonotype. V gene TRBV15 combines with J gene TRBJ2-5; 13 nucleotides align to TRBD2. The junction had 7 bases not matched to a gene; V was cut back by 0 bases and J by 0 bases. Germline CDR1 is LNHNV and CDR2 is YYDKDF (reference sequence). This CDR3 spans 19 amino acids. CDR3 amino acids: CATSRDRTSGSGYQETQYF. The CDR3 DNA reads TGTGCCACCAGCAGAGATCGGACTAGCGGGAGCGGGTACCAAGAGACCCAGTACTTC.

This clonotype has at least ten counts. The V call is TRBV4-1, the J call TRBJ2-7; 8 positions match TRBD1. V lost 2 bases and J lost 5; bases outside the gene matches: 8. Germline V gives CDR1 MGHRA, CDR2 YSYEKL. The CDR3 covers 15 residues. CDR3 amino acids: CASSQPRTGWHEQYF. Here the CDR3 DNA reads TGCGCCAGCAGCCAACCTCGGACAGGGTGGCACGAGCAGTACTTC.

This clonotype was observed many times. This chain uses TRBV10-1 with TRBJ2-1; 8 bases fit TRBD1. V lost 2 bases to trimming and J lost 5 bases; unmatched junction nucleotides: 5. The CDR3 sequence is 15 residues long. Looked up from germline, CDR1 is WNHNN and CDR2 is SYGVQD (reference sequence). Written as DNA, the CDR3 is TGCGCCAGCAGTGAGGACAGGGGATTTGACAATGAGCAGTTCTTC. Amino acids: CASSEDRGFDNEQFF.

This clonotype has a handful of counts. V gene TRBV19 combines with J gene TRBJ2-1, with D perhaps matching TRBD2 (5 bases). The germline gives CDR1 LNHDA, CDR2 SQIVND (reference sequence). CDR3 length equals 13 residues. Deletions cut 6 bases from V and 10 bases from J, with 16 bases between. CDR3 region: CASSPTRGREQFF. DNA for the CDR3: TGTGCCAGTAGCCCTACCCGGGGTCGGGAGCAGTTCTTC.

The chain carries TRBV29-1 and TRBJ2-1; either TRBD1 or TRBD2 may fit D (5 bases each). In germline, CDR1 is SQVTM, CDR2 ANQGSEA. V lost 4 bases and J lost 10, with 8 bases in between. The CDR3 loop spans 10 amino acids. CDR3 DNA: TGCAGCGTTGGTTGGGGGGAGCAGTTCTTC. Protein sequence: CSVGWGEQFF.

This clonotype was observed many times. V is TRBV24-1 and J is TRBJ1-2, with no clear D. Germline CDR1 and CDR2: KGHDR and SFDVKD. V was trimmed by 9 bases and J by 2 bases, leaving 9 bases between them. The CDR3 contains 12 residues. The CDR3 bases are TGTGCCACCGGAGGGAGCAACTATGGCTACACCTTC. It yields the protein CATGGSNYGYTF.

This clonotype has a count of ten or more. In DNA, the CDR3 is TGTGCCAGTAGTATCCGGGACCCTCTTCTATCTCCCTATGGCTACACCTTC. Its translation: CASSIRDPLLSPYGYTF. The genes are TRBV19 and TRBJ1-2; the D gene is possibly TRBD1 (5 bases). The CDR3 loop spans 17 amino acids. The V and J ends lost 3 bases and 4 bases respectively, with 21 bases between them. Germline values: CDR1 LNHDA, CDR2 SQIVND (reference sequence).

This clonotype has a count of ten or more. The CDR3 sequence is CASSEPGARPQHF. CDR3 bases: TGTGCCAGCAGTGAACCCGGAGCCCGGCCCCAGCATTTT. The chain recombines TRBV6-1 with TRBJ1-5; D is unclear. The CDR3 has 13 residues. Trimming removed 2 bases from V and 9 bases from J, with 11 bases in between. The germline CDR1 and CDR2 sequences are MNHNS and SASEGT.

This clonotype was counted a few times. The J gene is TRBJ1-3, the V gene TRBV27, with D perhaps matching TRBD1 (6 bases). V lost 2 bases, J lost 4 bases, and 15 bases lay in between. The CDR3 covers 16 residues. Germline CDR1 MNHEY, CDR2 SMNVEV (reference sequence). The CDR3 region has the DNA TGTGCCAGCAGTTTAAAGTTTCGGGGGGCCGGAAACACCATATATTTT. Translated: CASSLKFRGAGNTIYF.

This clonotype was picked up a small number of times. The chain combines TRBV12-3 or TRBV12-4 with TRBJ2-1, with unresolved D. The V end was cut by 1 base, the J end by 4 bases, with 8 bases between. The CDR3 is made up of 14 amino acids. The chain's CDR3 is CASSLEAAYNEQFF. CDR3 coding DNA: TGTGCCAGCAGTTTAGAGGCGGCGTACAATGAGCAGTTCTTC.

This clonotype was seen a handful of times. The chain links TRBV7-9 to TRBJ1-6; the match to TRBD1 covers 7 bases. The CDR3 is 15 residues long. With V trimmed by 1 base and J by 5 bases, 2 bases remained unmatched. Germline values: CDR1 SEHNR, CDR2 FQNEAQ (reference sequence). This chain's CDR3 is CASSLGGGHNSPLHF. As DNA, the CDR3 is TGTGCCAGCAGCTTAGGAGGGGGCCATAATTCACCCCTCCACTTT. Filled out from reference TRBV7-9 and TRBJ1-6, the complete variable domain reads DTGVSQNPRHKITKRGQNVTFRCDPISEHNRLYWYRQTLGQGPEFLTYFQNEAQLEKSRLLSDRFSAERPKGSFSTLEIQRTEQGDSAMYLCASSLGGGHNSPLHFGNGTRLTVT.

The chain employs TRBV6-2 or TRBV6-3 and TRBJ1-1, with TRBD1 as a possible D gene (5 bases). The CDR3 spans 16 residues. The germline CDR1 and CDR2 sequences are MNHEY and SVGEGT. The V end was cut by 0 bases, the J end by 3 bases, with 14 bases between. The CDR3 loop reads CASSYSAGAGDTEAFF. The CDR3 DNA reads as TGTGCCAGCAGTTACTCGGCTGGGGCCGGGGACACTGAAGCTTTCTTT.

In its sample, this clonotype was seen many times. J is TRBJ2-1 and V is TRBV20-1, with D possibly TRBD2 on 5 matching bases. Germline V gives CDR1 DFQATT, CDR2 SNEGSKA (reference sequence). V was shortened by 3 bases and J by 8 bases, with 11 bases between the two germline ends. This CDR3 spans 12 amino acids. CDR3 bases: TGCAGTGCTAGGGATAGGCGGGATGAGCAGTTCTTC. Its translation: CSARDRRDEQFF.

The CDR3 here is CASSLSRSGGAYEQYF. The CDR3 coding sequence is TGTGCCAGCAGCTTATCGAGGAGCGGGGGGGCCTACGAGCAGTACTTC. The chain joins TRBV11-2 to TRBJ2-7; 10 bases are a match to TRBD2. Losses at the gene ends were 2 bases for V and 2 bases for J; bases not matched to a gene: 6. The CDR3 totals 16 residues. Germline lookup yields CDR1 SGHAT and CDR2 FQNNGV.

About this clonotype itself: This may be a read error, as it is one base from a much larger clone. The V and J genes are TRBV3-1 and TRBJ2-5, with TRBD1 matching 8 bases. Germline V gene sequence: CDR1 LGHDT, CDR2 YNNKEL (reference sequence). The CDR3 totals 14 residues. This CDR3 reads CVSSQDRGGETQYF. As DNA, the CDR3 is TGTGTCAGCAGCCAAGACAGGGGCGGAGAGACCCAGTACTTC.

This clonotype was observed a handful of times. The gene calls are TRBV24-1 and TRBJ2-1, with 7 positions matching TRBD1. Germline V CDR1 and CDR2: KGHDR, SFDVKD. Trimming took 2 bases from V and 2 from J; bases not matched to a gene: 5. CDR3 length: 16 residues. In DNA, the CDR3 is TGTGCCACCAGTGATTGGGGGACAGTCACCTACAATGAGCAGTTCTTC. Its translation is CATSDWGTVTYNEQFF.

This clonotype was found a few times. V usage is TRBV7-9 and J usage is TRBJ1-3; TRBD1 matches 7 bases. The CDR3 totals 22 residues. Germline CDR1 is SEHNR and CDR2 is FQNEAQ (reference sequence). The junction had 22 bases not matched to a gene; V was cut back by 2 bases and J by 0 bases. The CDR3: CASSLLRPGVRGQSYSGNTIYF. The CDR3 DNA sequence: TGTGCCAGCAGCTTACTACGTCCTGGTGTCCGGGGACAGTCTTACTCTGGAAACACCATATATTTT.